Here is one T cell receptor (beta chain) with its context. Its target is unknown. This entry belongs to a study of PD-1 blockade in classical Hodgkin lymphoma. The V and J ends lost 2 bases and 3 bases respectively, with 12 bases between them. The V gene's germline CDR1 is MDHEN and CDR2 SYDVKM. The CDR3 has 15 residues. Study results and caveats: Patients starting nivolumab less than 1 year after ASCT had lower diversity and were excluded from later analyses. CD4+ TCR diversity climbed significantly by C4D1, unlike CD8+ TCR diversity.

Exposure to brentuximab vedotin varied, and each patient had relapsed following autologous stem cell transplantation. Assay: immunoSEQ multiplex PCR; the TCRdb copy retains only in-frame clones and omits some. The sample comprises 72,000 or so clones, just over 90% of which are singletons, and approximately 8.1% rests with the top ten. This chain links TRBV28 with TRBJ2-3; D is possibly TRBD1 or TRBD2 (7 bases each). The specimen comprised peripheral blood mononuclear cells (PBMCs), sampled at baseline. This clonotype was sampled from a human donor with classical Hodgkin lymphoma. DNA for the CDR3: TGTGCCAGCAGTTTAGCAGGGGGAGGGACAGATACGCAGTATTTT. It specifies CASSLAGGGTDTQYF.